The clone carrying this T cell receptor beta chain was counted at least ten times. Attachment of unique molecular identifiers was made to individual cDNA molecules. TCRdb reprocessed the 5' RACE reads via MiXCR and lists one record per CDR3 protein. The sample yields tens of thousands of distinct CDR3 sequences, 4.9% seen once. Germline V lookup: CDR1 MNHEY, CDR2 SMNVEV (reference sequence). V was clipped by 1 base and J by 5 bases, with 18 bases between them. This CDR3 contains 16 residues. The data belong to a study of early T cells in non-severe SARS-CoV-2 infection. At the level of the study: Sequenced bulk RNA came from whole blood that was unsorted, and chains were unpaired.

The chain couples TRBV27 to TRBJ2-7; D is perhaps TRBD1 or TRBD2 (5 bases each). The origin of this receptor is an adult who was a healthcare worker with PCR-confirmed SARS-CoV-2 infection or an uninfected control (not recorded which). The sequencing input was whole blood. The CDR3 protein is CASSLFASGPGDEQYF. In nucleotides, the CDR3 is TGTGCCAGCAGTTTATTCGCGTCAGGGCCCGGGGACGAGCAGTACTTC.